This T cell receptor (beta chain) was retrieved from a study of T cells after yellow fever vaccination (dated by TCRdb to about 2019). General notes on the study: The SMART-Seq v4 Ultra Low Input RNA kit was used to prepare libraries from fractions with low cell numbers. Bulk TCR alpha and beta repertoires were sequenced longitudinally to track T-cell clones before and after primary and booster YFV17D yellow fever vaccination. Two healthy male donors, one aged 18 to 30 and one aged 30 to 40 years, made up the cohort. Blood was drawn at multiple timepoints before and after primary and secondary immunization, with bulk PBMC replicates and cell subsets isolated. Overall study results and their limits: A small fraction of clonotypes showed up in both the CD4 and CD8 compartments, probably as a result of convergent recombination. Computational filtering was needed because FACS-sorted repertoires could contain abundant contaminating clonotypes from the bulk population. The secondary T-cell response was weaker than the primary response but faster, peaking on day 5 instead of day 15. The study included only two donors, which limits how far the findings can be generalized. After the booster, most of the clones that had expanded following primary vaccination were detected again (96% of CD4 and around 88% of CD8), which suggests that memory was broadly maintained.

TCR cDNA was made using 5'RACE template switching, a step that added a universal primer site and unique molecular identifiers. Priming for cDNA synthesis came from both the TCR alpha and TCR beta constant segments. Library amplification involved two PCR steps, and the second step added sample barcodes and sequencing adapters. Sequencing of libraries was done on Illumina HiSeq 2500 (2x100 bp) or NovaSeq (2x150 bp). The study's processing was this. MIGEC handled demultiplexing of reads and collapsing into UMI consensus sequences, while MiXCR performed V(D)J alignment. Clonotypes responding to the vaccine were identified with edgeR on replicate PBMC samples, with the criteria of FDR below 0.01 and a log2 fold change above 5 up to day 15. CD4 or CD8 identity was assigned to each bulk clonotype according to whether the clonotype was present at higher abundance in the sequenced CD4 repertoire or the sequenced CD8 repertoire. TCRdb's own reprocessing of the public reads used fastp at Q25 and MiXCR and kept productive beta chains. Records with the same CDR3 protein are collapsed into one entry carrying the most frequent genes and DNA. The V and J calls follow TCRdb's processing rather than the paper's. The sample data list 65,000 to 70,000 distinct CDR3 sequences, and around 6.2% of these were observed just once. In total, the top ten clones hold about 2% of the sample.

The CDR3 holds 15 amino acids from the cysteine to the phenylalanine. CDR3 DNA is the only sequence kept; it has 45 bases, read in frame from the first base. Sequences SGHNT (CDR1) and YYREEE (CDR2) are obtained from the germline V gene (reference sequence). V gives up 2 bases and J gives up 2 bases, and the segment between their germline ends measures 12 bases. The treatment or condition label, as the study defines it: live attenuated yellow fever vaccine strain. A standard Ficoll-Paque protocol was used to isolate PBMCs from peripheral blood. Dynabeads CD4 and CD8 positive selection kits were used to isolate the CD4 and CD8 T-cell fractions. TriZol was used to extract RNA from bulk PBMCs, from CD4 and CD8 fractions, and from dextramer-positive and dextramer-negative fractions. This clonotype was observed at least ten times. Its recognized antigen is unknown. No qualities accompany the bases; no much larger clone lies one base away.

This clonotype originated in a man between 18 and 29 years old who received the YFV17D yellow fever vaccine. Specimen: CD4+ T cells sorted from PBMCs, collected roughly 14 days after the first yellow fever vaccination. The chain was built from TRBV5-4 and TRBJ2-3, and possibly TRBD2, on 6 matching bases. DNA sequence: TGTGCCAGCAGCTTTTCTAGCGACCCCACAGATACGCAGTATTTT. Its protein is CASSFSSDPTDTQYF.